This passage covers 9 T cell receptor beta chains from one sample sequenced in a study of blood T cell repertoires in COVID-19. Assay used: immunoSEQ multiplex PCR; TCRdb lists only in-frame clones, some missing. Here the sample spans about 120,000 clones, 80% to 85% being singletons. Sequenced sample: peripheral blood. Receptor source: a woman in her 50s with acute or convalescent COVID-19.

This clone is classed as medium-sized. This rearrangement joins TRBV4-1 to TRBJ1-1; D ambiguous. The CDR3 is 14 amino acids. Germline V gene lookup returns CDR1 MGHRA and CDR2 YSYEKL. V was shortened by 0 bases and J by 4 bases, with 9 bases between the two germline ends. The CDR3, as DNA: TGCGCCAGCAGCCAAGACTGGCGGGGCACTGAAGCTTTCTTT. Translated: CASSQDWRGTEAFF.

The chain employs TRBV7-9 and TRBJ2-7, with 8 bases lining up with TRBD2. The CDR3 has 14 residues. J was trimmed by 6 bases and V by 0 bases; bases with no gene match: 4. CDR1 is SEHNR and CDR2 is FQNEAQ in the germline V gene (reference sequence). The chain's CDR3 is CASSLAAGRGEQYF. In DNA form, the CDR3 reads TGTGCCAGCAGCTTAGCTGCCGGGAGGGGCGAGCAGTACTTC.

This chain joins TRBV2 and TRBJ2-7, with D possibly matching TRBD1 (5 bases). This CDR3 comprises 14 residues. Germline CDR1 is SNHLY and CDR2 is FYNNEI. V lost 7 bases and J lost 0, with 13 bases in between. CDR3 nucleotide sequence: TGTGCCAGCACCGAAAGACAGATCTCCTACGAGCAGTACTTC. Translation: CASTERQISYEQYF.

Remarks on this clone: Different DNA sequences within this sample yield the same CDR3. J is TRBJ2-7 and V is TRBV18; no reliable D call. CDR3 size: 12 residues. V was cut by 0 bases and J by 4 bases, with 4 bases left in between. The germline gives CDR1 KGHSH, CDR2 LQKENI. The CDR3 loop reads CASSPPGYEQYF. For the CDR3, the DNA is TGTGCCAGCTCACCACCCGGTTACGAGCAGTACTTC.

The rearrangement links TRBV5-1 to TRBJ1-1; tentatively, D is TRBD1 (5 bases). This CDR3 contains 15 residues. V was pared by 4 bases and J by 5 bases, with 18 bases between. Germline CDR1 is SGHRS and CDR2 is YFSETQ. CDR3 in DNA: TGCGCCAGCAGCCCGACACAGGAAGGTGGTACTGAAGCTTTCTTT. It codes for CASSPTQEGGTEAFF.

The V and J genes are TRBV2 and TRBJ1-2, with TRBD1 as a possible D gene (5 bases). V was cut by 3 bases and J by 5 bases, with 7 bases left in between. Per the germline V gene, CDR1 is SNHLY and CDR2 is FYNNEI. CDR3 length equals 12 residues. This chain's CDR3 is CASSDRTYGYTF. Written as DNA, the CDR3 is TGTGCCAGCAGTGACAGGACATATGGCTACACCTTC.

The rearrangement joins TRBV18 to TRBJ2-1; maybe TRBD2 (6 bases). The CDR3 totals 13 residues. The V end lost 8 bases, the J end lost 5 bases, and 13 bases lay between the germline ends. Per the germline V gene, CDR1 is KGHSH and CDR2 is LQKENI. The CDR3 region has the DNA TGTGCCAGCGGGCGGGGTAAGAACAATGAGCAGTTCTTC. Translated: CASGRGKNNEQFF. Together with reference TRBV18 and TRBJ2-1, the CDR3 gives the full variable domain: NAGVMQNPRHLVRRRGQEARLRCSPMKGHSHVYWYRQLPEEGLKFMVYLQKENIIDESGMPKERFSAEFPKEGPSILRIQQVVRGDSAAYFCASGRGKNNEQFFGPGTRLTVL.

This clone was observed a handful of times. This chain connects TRBV6-5 to TRBJ1-5; D gene uncertain. This CDR3 comprises 13 residues. Per germline, CDR1 MNHEY and CDR2 SVGAGI. The V and J ends lost 8 bases and 0 bases respectively, with 8 bases between them. The CDR3 protein is CASRRNSNQPQHF. The CDR3 DNA sequence: TGTGCCAGCCGCAGAAATAGCAATCAGCCCCAGCATTTT.

The genes are TRBV29-1 and TRBJ2-7; 9 bases match TRBD1. CDR3 size: 14 residues. Unmatched junction bases numbered 7, after V lost 4 bases and J lost 3 bases. In germline, CDR1 is SQVTM, CDR2 ANQGSEA. Here the CDR3 reads CSVVGQGGYYEQYF. The DNA of the CDR3 is TGCAGCGTTGTGGGACAGGGAGGTTACTACGAGCAGTACTTC.